This entry lists 26 T cell receptor beta chains sequenced from one sample in a study of cytomegalovirus exposure and HLA in healthy donors. Primers: 60 Vbeta forward and 13 Jbeta reverse. Sequencing used immunoSEQ multiplex PCR; TCRdb keeps in-frame clones, though not all of them. The sample includes around 170,000 clones, 60% to 85% of them seen just once. Specimen: PBMCs. Receptors originate from a man aged 40-50 years in good health and CMV-seronegative.

This sequence joins TRBV2 and TRBJ1-1; perhaps TRBD1 as D (5 bases). V was shortened by 5 bases and J by 1 base, with 17 bases between the two germline ends. The CDR3 is 16 residues long. Germline CDR1 SNHLY, CDR2 FYNNEI. The CDR3, as DNA: TGTGCCAGCAGTACCCACGCCGGGGGTGGGAACACTGAAGCTTTCTTT. Encoded protein: CASSTHAGGGNTEAFF.

J is TRBJ1-4 and V is TRBV7-2; D gene uncertain. CDR1 and CDR2 from the germline V gene are SGHTA and FQGNSA. The CDR3 runs to 13 residues. Trimming removed 1 base from V and 4 bases from J, with 4 bases in between. DNA of the CDR3: TGTGCCAGCAGCTTAGTAATTAATGAAAAACTGTTTTTT. Translation gives CASSLVINEKLFF.

V is TRBV5-1 and J is TRBJ2-7, with 9 bases lining up with TRBD1. The length of the CDR3 is 17 residues. J lost 5 bases, V lost 4 bases, and 16 bases had no gene match. Germline V gene data show CDR1 as SGHRS and CDR2 as YFSETQ. The CDR3 nucleotides are TGCGCCAGCAGCCCACCGGGCGGGACAGGGACAAGGAACGAGCAGTACTTC. Translating gives CASSPPGGTGTRNEQYF.

This clone was recorded a few times. This chain uses TRBV19 with TRBJ2-3, with D possibly TRBD2 on 6 matching bases. The CDR3 runs to 15 residues. Deletions cut 3 bases from V and 12 bases from J, with 22 bases between. CDR1 is LNHDA and CDR2 is SQIVND in the germline V gene (reference sequence). CDR3 region: CASSISGGRRSLQYF. In DNA form, the CDR3 reads TGTGCCAGTAGTATCTCCGGGGGAAGACGGAGCCTCCAGTATTTT.

The chain employs TRBV6-5 and TRBJ2-7; maybe TRBD2 (6 bases). This CDR3 comprises 13 residues. CDR1 is MNHEY, CDR2 SVGAGI, per germline. V gave up 6 bases and J gave up 7 bases, with 16 bases separating them. CDR3 DNA: TGTGCCAGCAGCTCGGGGGTCTCTCGGGAGCAGTACTTC. Its translation is CASSSGVSREQYF.

V gene TRBV9 combines with J gene TRBJ2-1; 7 nucleotides line up with TRBD2. CDR1 and CDR2 (germline): SGDLS, YYNGEE. The CDR3 length is 14 residues. V lost 0 bases and J lost 6; bases outside the gene matches: 3. CDR3 nucleotide sequence: TGTGCCAGCAGCGTAGTGACTAGCCGCAATGAGCAGTTCTTC. This gives the protein CASSVVTSRNEQFF. The full variable domain, completed using reference TRBV9 and TRBJ2-1, is DSGVTQTPKHLITATGQRVTLRCSPRSGDLSVYWYQQSLDQGLQFLIQYYNGEERAKGNILERFSAQQFPDLHSELNLSSLELGDSALYFCASSVVTSRNEQFFGPGTRLTVL.

This chain uses TRBV7-3 with TRBJ2-1; TRBD1 agrees at 7 bases. This CDR3 contains 14 residues. V dropped 5 bases and J dropped 6; count of bases not matched to a gene: 7. Germline lookup yields CDR1 SGHTA and CDR2 FQGTGA. The CDR3, as DNA: TGTGCCAGCAGCGCCACAGGGGCTTCCAATGAGCAGTTCTTC. Its translation: CASSATGASNEQFF.

The chain is built from TRBV5-1 and TRBJ2-1; D remains ambiguous. V gave up 5 bases and J gave up 0 bases, with 15 bases separating them. CDR3 length: 16 amino acids. Per germline, CDR1 SGHRS and CDR2 YFSETQ. CDR3 nucleotide sequence: TGCGCCAGCAGTCAAACGACTGGAAACTCCTACAATGAGCAGTTCTTC. This sequence encodes CASSQTTGNSYNEQFF.

This clone was counted once. The chain employs TRBV7-9 and TRBJ2-2, with D unclear. Trimming took 5 bases from V and 7 from J, leaving 11 bases between them. CDR3 length: 13 residues. CDR1 is SEHNR and CDR2 is FQNEAQ in the germline V gene (reference sequence). The CDR3 sequence is CASSARVIGELFF. The CDR3, as DNA: TGTGCCAGCAGCGCGCGAGTAATCGGGGAGCTGTTTTTT.

The CDR3 DNA sequence: TGTGCTGGAGCAGGGGACGCCGGGGAGCTGTTTTTT. It encodes CAGAGDAGELFF. V is TRBV12-5 and J is TRBJ2-2; possible D gene TRBD1, 6 bases. The CDR3 runs 12 residues. The germline V and J ends were trimmed by 11 bases and 6 bases, with 13 bases remaining between them. Per germline, CDR1 LGHNT and CDR2 FRNRAP.

CDR3 region: CASSYLGITDTQYF. As DNA, the CDR3 is TGTGCCAGCAGTTACCTCGGGATCACAGATACGCAGTATTTT. The chain is built from TRBV6-5 and TRBJ2-3; a weak D match, TRBD2 (5 bases). Germline assignment: CDR1 MNHEY and CDR2 SVGAGI. V was clipped by 2 bases and J by 2 bases, with 8 bases between them. The CDR3 runs to 14 residues.

This clone was counted once. This rearrangement joins TRBV6-5 to TRBJ2-2; D remains ambiguous. Germline lookup yields CDR1 MNHEY and CDR2 SVGAGI. The CDR3 runs to 11 residues. Trimming cost V 7 bases and J 7 bases, with 7 bases left between them. The CDR3 DNA reads TGTGCCAGCACGAGGAACGGGGAGCTGTTTTTT. It specifies CASTRNGELFF.

This clone turned up a few times. The chain has TRBV18 and TRBJ1-3; D is perhaps TRBD1 (6 bases). There are 19 residues in the CDR3. Trimming pared 0 bases from V and 0 bases from J, leaving 18 bases between. Germline values: CDR1 KGHSH, CDR2 LQKENI. CDR3 protein: CASSPPSQGMSSSGNTIYF. CDR3 DNA: TGTGCCAGCTCACCACCGTCTCAGGGGATGTCGAGCTCTGGAAACACCATATATTTT.

This chain joins TRBV6-5 and TRBJ1-4; D gene ambiguous. Between the trimmed V and J ends, which lost 0 bases and 4 bases, there was a span of 9 bases. CDR3 size: 15 residues. Germline loops: CDR1 MNHEY, CDR2 SVGAGI. For the CDR3, the DNA is TGTGCCAGCAGTTACTCGCCGGTCGTTAATGAAAAACTGTTTTTT. Protein product: CASSYSPVVNEKLFF.

The V and J genes are TRBV10-3 and TRBJ2-1; 15 bases align to TRBD2. The J segment lost 8 bases and the V segment lost 10 bases, leaving 3 bases of the junction unmatched. Germline V gives CDR1 ENHRY, CDR2 SYGVKD. The CDR3 consists of 13 residues. The CDR3 loop reads CATWTSGGDEQFF. The CDR3 DNA is TGTGCCACTTGGACTAGCGGGGGGGATGAGCAGTTCTTC.

This chain connects TRBV7-9 to TRBJ1-6, with 9 bases matching TRBD1. Germline CDR1 is SEHNR and CDR2 is FQNEAQ (reference sequence). After removal of 5 bases from V and 6 bases from J, the junction contained 8 bases not matched to a gene. The CDR3 is made up of 16 amino acids. The CDR3 DNA reads as TGTGCCAGCAGCCAACCGGGACAGGGCCGTAATTCACCCCTCCACTTT. This encodes CASSQPGQGRNSPLHF.

V and J are TRBV5-1 and TRBJ1-2; TRBD1 matches at 8 bases. The junction had 7 bases not matched to a gene; V was cut back by 4 bases and J by 2 bases. Germline V gene data show CDR1 as SGHRS and CDR2 as YFSETQ. The CDR3 is made up of 15 amino acids. CDR3: CASSPTGGWNYGYTF. In DNA form, the CDR3 reads TGCGCCAGCAGCCCCACAGGGGGATGGAACTATGGCTACACCTTC.

The rearrangement joins TRBV19 to TRBJ1-6, with 8 positions matching TRBD1. CDR1 and CDR2 from the germline V gene are LNHDA and SQIVND (reference sequence). The CDR3 has 17 residues. The V segment lost 5 bases and the J segment 0 bases; nucleotides outside the gene matches: 6. The CDR3 spells CASSGTGRSSYNSPLHF. The CDR3 nucleotides are TGTGCCAGTAGTGGGACAGGTAGAAGCTCCTATAATTCACCCCTCCACTTT.

This chain connects TRBV13 to TRBJ1-5; D gene unclear. This CDR3 is built from 13 residues. The germline CDR1 and CDR2 sequences are PRHDT and FYEKMQ (reference sequence). Trimming left V 5 bases short and J 5 bases short, with 10 bases between. CDR3 nucleotide sequence: TGTGCCAGCAGCGGCGGGAGAGATCAGCCCCAGCATTTT. It encodes CASSGGRDQPQHF.

A few counts support this clone. The chain carries TRBV4-3 and TRBJ1-4; D remains ambiguous. Germline values: CDR1 LGHNA, CDR2 YSLEER. The CDR3 has 13 residues. The germline V and J ends were trimmed by 5 bases and 5 bases, with 9 bases remaining between them. The CDR3: CASSASENEKLFF. The CDR3 coding sequence is TGCGCCAGCAGCGCGTCGGAGAATGAAAAACTGTTTTTT.

This rearrangement joins TRBV18 to TRBJ1-2, with TRBD1 identical over 9 bases. The CDR3 has 14 residues. Trimming took 5 bases from V and 6 from J; bases not matched to a gene: 7. The V gene's germline CDR1 is KGHSH and CDR2 LQKENI. This CDR3 is CASSSGTGRDGYTF. CDR3 in DNA: TGTGCCAGCTCATCTGGGACAGGGAGAGATGGCTACACCTTC. The full variable domain, its missing parts supplied by reference TRBV18 and TRBJ1-2, is NAGVMQNPRHLVRRRGQEARLRCSPMKGHSHVYWYRQLPEEGLKFMVYLQKENIIDESGMPKERFSAEFPKEGPSILRIQQVVRGDSAAYFCASSSGTGRDGYTFGSGTRLTVV.

This clone was seen only once. This sequence joins TRBV30 and TRBJ2-1, with TRBD2 as a possible D gene (6 bases). This CDR3 region has 17 residues. Germline V gives CDR1 GTSNPN, CDR2 SVGIG (reference sequence). V was shortened by 1 base and J by 0 bases, with 16 bases between the two germline ends. The CDR3 DNA is TGTGCCTGGAGTGGCGGGAACGCCATCCCCTCCTACAATGAGCAGTTCTTC. This sequence encodes CAWSGGNAIPSYNEQFF.

The genes are TRBV6-5 and TRBJ1-5; 9 bases are a match to TRBD1. V lost 5 bases and J lost 7; bases outside the gene matches: 6. CDR1 is MNHEY, CDR2 SVGAGI, per germline. CDR3 length: 14 amino acids. CDR3 amino acids: CASSRTGGWQPQHF. Here the CDR3 DNA reads TGTGCCAGCAGTCGTACAGGGGGCTGGCAGCCCCAGCATTTT.

V is TRBV27 and J is TRBJ2-1, with D tentatively TRBD1 (6 bases). CDR3 length equals 13 residues. Germline V lookup: CDR1 MNHEY, CDR2 SMNVEV (reference sequence). Deletions cut 6 bases from V and 7 bases from J, with 13 bases between. CDR3 nucleotide sequence: TGTGCCAGCAGCTACAGGGTGGGGAATGAGCAGTTCTTC. Protein: CASSYRVGNEQFF.

This clone was found a few times. V is TRBV10-3 and J is TRBJ2-7, with 9 bases matching TRBD1. V trimming: 6 bases; J trimming: 4 bases; junction bases outside the gene matches: 7. The CDR3 is 14 amino acids. CDR1 ENHRY and CDR2 SYGVKD come from the germline V gene. This CDR3 reads CAIRPGQGPYEQYF. CDR3 nucleotides: TGTGCCATCAGGCCGGGACAGGGCCCTTACGAGCAGTACTTC.

Only a few counts were recorded for this clone. The chain employs TRBV10-3 and TRBJ2-6, with 7 positions matching TRBD1. The CDR3 is 14 residues long. V shed 5 bases and J 4 bases; nucleotides not matched to a gene: 2. CDR1 and CDR2 (germline): ENHRY, SYGVKD. CDR3 residues: CAISKGAGANVLTF. CDR3 DNA sequence: TGTGCCATCAGTAAGGGGGCCGGGGCCAACGTCCTGACTTTC.